These 9 T cell receptor beta chains were all obtained from the same sample, sequenced in a study of shared clonotypes between healthy human individuals. Using immunoSEQ multiplex PCR, the repertoire was profiled, and TCRdb retains in-frame clones only, with some absent. The sample has around 700,000 clones; about three quarters are singletons. The sequenced sample was memory CD4+ T cells sorted from blood. Described subset: CD45RA-negative fraction. The receptors derive from a woman under 40 in good health.

The chain couples TRBV11-2 to TRBJ2-3, with D uncertain. Deletions cut 1 base from V and 4 bases from J, with 9 bases between. CDR1 and CDR2 (germline): SGHAT, FQNNGV. The CDR3 consists of 14 residues. As DNA, the CDR3 is TGTGCCAGCAGCTTAGGGTTCGGCCCAGATACGCAGTATTTT. This translates into CASSLGFGPDTQYF.

This chain links TRBV6-5 with TRBJ2-7; D possibly matches TRBD1 or TRBD2 (5 bases each). In germline, CDR1 is MNHEY, CDR2 SVGAGI. This CDR3 has 14 residues. Deletions cut 2 bases from V and 5 bases from J, with 13 bases between. Written as DNA, the CDR3 is TGTGCCAGCAGTTACCTAGCAGGGAGCCACGAGCAGTACTTC. This sequence encodes CASSYLAGSHEQYF.

A single count supports this clone. This rearrangement joins TRBV5-6 to TRBJ1-1; 8 bases fit TRBD1. V trimming: 3 bases; J trimming: 1 base; junction bases outside the gene matches: 5. The CDR3 sequence is 15 residues long. Germline-derived CDR1 and CDR2 are SGHDT and YYEEEE. In nucleotides, the CDR3 is TGTGCCAGCAGCTACGTGGACAGGGCGAACACTGAAGCTTTCTTT. Its protein is CASSYVDRANTEAFF.

The V and J genes are TRBV7-8 and TRBJ1-4; TRBD1 agrees at 7 bases. After removal of 3 bases from V and 6 bases from J, the junction contained 10 bases not matched to a gene. CDR1 and CDR2 from the germline V gene are SGHVS and FQNEAQ. The CDR3 totals 16 residues. The chain's CDR3 is CASSLARQGAHEKLFF. CDR3 nucleotides: TGTGCCAGCAGCTTGGCGCGACAGGGAGCGCATGAAAAACTGTTTTTT.

V is TRBV5-1 and J is TRBJ2-1, with D possibly called TRBD1 or TRBD2 (6 bases each). The CDR3 covers 13 residues. Germline CDR1 reads SGHRS; CDR2 reads YFSETQ. Between the trimmed V and J ends, which lost 7 bases and 9 bases, there was a span of 17 bases. CDR3 region: CASRLLQGGEQFF. Here the CDR3 DNA reads TGCGCCAGCCGACTCTTACAGGGAGGTGAGCAGTTCTTC.

This rearrangement joins TRBV6-5 to TRBJ2-7; 10 bases match TRBD2. In germline, CDR1 is MNHEY, CDR2 SVGAGI. Germline trimming cut 0 bases from V and 0 bases from J; bases unmatched to any gene: 2. CDR3 length: 16 amino acids. CDR3 protein: CASSYSSGRFSYEQYF. The CDR3 nucleotides are TGTGCCAGCAGTTACTCTAGCGGGAGGTTCTCCTACGAGCAGTACTTC.

The rearrangement joins TRBV6-1 to TRBJ1-2; D ambiguous. The CDR3 spans 13 residues. CDR1 is MNHNS and CDR2 is SASEGT in the germline V gene. The V and J ends lost 8 bases and 1 base respectively, with 11 bases between them. CDR3 amino acids: CASQKTDNYGYTF. The CDR3, as DNA: TGTGCCAGCCAAAAGACTGATAACTATGGCTACACCTTC.

The chain is built from TRBV30 and TRBJ1-1, with TRBD1 matching over 7 bases. There are 14 residues in the CDR3. J gave up 4 bases and V 3 bases, and 8 bases lay outside the gene matches. Germline values: CDR1 GTSNPN, CDR2 SVGIG (reference sequence). For the CDR3, the DNA is TGTGCCTGGAGGGAAAGGGGGCTTGGCACTGAAGCTTTCTTT. The encoded protein is CAWRERGLGTEAFF.

This chain uses TRBV5-1 with TRBJ1-1; a possible D gene is TRBD1 (5 bases). Germline loops: CDR1 SGHRS, CDR2 YFSETQ. Trimming took off 4 bases at V and 0 bases at J, with 16 bases between the two ends. This CDR3 comprises 16 residues. The DNA of the CDR3 is TGCGCCAGCAGCCCCACCGCGGGGCTGCTGAACACTGAAGCTTTCTTT. Translation: CASSPTAGLLNTEAFF.